A single sample is the source of the 24 T cell receptor beta chains below, sequenced in a study of T-cell reconstitution after alpha-beta-depleted transplantation in children. For TCRbeta, the library was prepared with unique molecular identifiers. TCRdb processed the PCR reads anew with MiXCR; each CDR3 protein has one entry. The sample lists a few hundred thousand distinct CDR3 sequences; 43% were seen once. Sequenced here: PBMCs, sampled before TCRalphabeta/CD19-depleted stem cell transplant. The receptors shown here come from a girl aged 2-9 years with aplastic anemia, due to receive a stem cell transplant.

The rearrangement joins TRBV12-3 or TRBV12-4 to TRBJ2-7; no clear D. The ends were cut back, 2 bases at V and 6 bases at J, with 11 bases in the middle. The CDR3 spans 13 residues. CDR3: CASSLRRAREQYF. The DNA of the CDR3 is TGTGCCAGCAGTTTACGTAGGGCACGCGAGCAGTACTTC.

The V gene is TRBV7-8, the J gene TRBJ2-1; 7 bases are shared with TRBD2. Germline V gene sequence: CDR1 SGHVS, CDR2 FQNEAQ. The CDR3 is 15 amino acids. J lost 8 bases, V lost 1 base, and 8 bases had no gene match. The CDR3 bases are TGTGCCAGCAGCTTAGGGGCGGCTAGCGGCGATGAGCAGTTCTTC. It codes for CASSLGAASGDEQFF.

The chain joins TRBV7-6 to TRBJ1-4; 8 nucleotides align to TRBD1. The CDR3 contains 14 residues. Losses at the gene ends were 11 bases for V and 0 bases for J; bases not matched to a gene: 5. Germline CDR1 reads SGHVS; CDR2 reads FNYEAQ. CDR3 sequence: CAGGGQATNEKLFF. DNA for the CDR3: TGTGCCGGGGGGGGACAGGCAACTAATGAAAAACTGTTTTTT.

The chain is built from TRBV4-1 and TRBJ2-3, with D hard to call. Germline CDR1 is MGHRA and CDR2 is YSYEKL. The CDR3 is 14 amino acids. Trimming pared 1 base from V and 0 bases from J, leaving 5 bases between. The CDR3 DNA reads as TGCGCCAGCAGCCAAGTGTCTAGCACAGATACGCAGTATTTT. This sequence encodes CASSQVSSTDTQYF.

The rearrangement links TRBV28 to TRBJ2-3; possibly TRBD1 or TRBD2 for D (5 bases each). Germline V gene lookup returns CDR1 MDHEN and CDR2 SYDVKM. This CDR3 spans 16 amino acids. V was cut by 3 bases and J by 5 bases, with 18 bases left in between. This CDR3 reads CASSLDSGTVKDTQYF. The CDR3 nucleotides are TGTGCCAGCAGTTTGGACTCCGGGACGGTAAAAGATACGCAGTATTTT.

The chain joins TRBV28 to TRBJ2-6, with D perhaps being TRBD1 or TRBD2 (6 bases each). This CDR3 region has 18 residues. CDR1 and CDR2 (germline): MDHEN, SYDVKM. Between the trimmed V and J ends, which lost 9 bases and 2 bases, there was a span of 23 bases. The CDR3 spells CASSLLTPGGAGANVLTF. DNA for the CDR3: TGTGCCAGTTCACTACTTACCCCCGGGGGCGCTGGGGCCAACGTCCTGACTTTC.

This chain links TRBV20-1 with TRBJ2-5; D uncertain. The CDR3 consists of 12 residues. The V gene's germline CDR1 is DFQATT and CDR2 SNEGSKA (reference sequence). Between the trimmed V and J ends, which lost 1 base and 4 bases, there was a span of 7 bases. CDR3 region: CSARASGETQYF. The CDR3 coding sequence is TGCAGTGCTAGAGCCTCTGGAGAGACCCAGTACTTC.

The chain couples TRBV29-1 to TRBJ1-1; the D is unclear. Germline V gives CDR1 SQVTM, CDR2 ANQGSEA. The length of the CDR3 is 14 residues. Trimming shortened V by 4 bases and J by 1 base, and 13 bases separated the two germline ends. CDR3 sequence reads: CSVATGPRNTEAFF. The CDR3 nucleotides are TGCAGCGTTGCCACTGGGCCAAGGAACACTGAAGCTTTCTTT.

The chain links TRBV13 to TRBJ2-3; D not resolved. CDR3 length: 14 residues. Germline CDR1 reads PRHDT; CDR2 reads FYEKMQ (reference sequence). The V gene lost 3 bases and the J gene lost 2 bases, with 9 bases spanning the gap. For the CDR3, the DNA is TGTGCCAGCAGCTTTCAATCAATCACAGATACGCAGTATTTT. Its protein is CASSFQSITDTQYF.

The CDR3: CASSLIAPLNIQYF. The CDR3 bases are TGTGCCAGCAGCTTAATAGCGCCACTCAACATTCAGTACTTC. V and J are TRBV7-9 and TRBJ2-4, with D possibly being TRBD2 (5 bases). The CDR3 has 14 amino acids. Per the germline V gene, CDR1 is SEHNR and CDR2 is FQNEAQ (reference sequence). V lost 2 bases and J 7 bases, leaving 12 bases between the germline ends.

V and J are TRBV3-1 and TRBJ2-5, with D perhaps matching TRBD1 (6 bases). This CDR3 contains 14 residues. Deletions cut 2 bases from V and 5 bases from J, with 12 bases between. The germline CDR1 and CDR2 sequences are LGHDT and YNNKEL (reference sequence). The chain's CDR3 is CASSQPFDRETQYF. DNA for the CDR3: TGTGCCAGCAGCCAACCTTTCGACAGGGAGACCCAGTACTTC.

This clonotype was detected ten times or more. The V and J genes are TRBV2 and TRBJ2-2; TRBD1 matches 7 bases. The junction had 10 bases not matched to a gene; V was cut back by 1 base and J by 5 bases. Germline V CDR1 and CDR2: SNHLY, FYNNEI. The CDR3 has 17 residues. CDR3 bases: TGTGCCAGCAGTGAAGAGAGGACAGGCCTAGGGACCGGGGAGCTGTTTTTT. This gives the protein CASSEERTGLGTGELFF.

The chain links TRBV5-1 to TRBJ2-7; D may be TRBD2 (7 bases). V shed 4 bases and J shed 3 bases, with 11 bases lying between them. Germline V gives CDR1 SGHRS, CDR2 YFSETQ. The CDR3 contains 13 residues. The chain's CDR3 is CASSGEGDYEQYF. CDR3 coding DNA: TGCGCCAGCAGCGGGGAGGGGGACTACGAGCAGTACTTC.

This clonotype was seen a handful of times. The rearrangement joins TRBV7-2 to TRBJ2-1, with D tentatively TRBD1 or TRBD2 (5 bases each). The CDR3 sequence is 16 residues long. Trimming left V 5 bases short and J 4 bases short, with 18 bases between. The germline gives CDR1 SGHTA, CDR2 FQGNSA. The CDR3 DNA reads TGTGCCAGCAGCCCCGCCCCCGCAGGGAGATACAATGAGCAGTTCTTC. Its protein is CASSPAPAGRYNEQFF.

This clonotype was seen ten or more times. The chain couples TRBV7-9 to TRBJ2-5; D could derive from TRBD1 or TRBD2 (5 bases each). This CDR3 is built from 13 residues. Trimming took off 4 bases at V and 2 bases at J, with 8 bases between the two ends. Germline-derived CDR1 and CDR2 are SEHNR and FQNEAQ (reference sequence). The chain's CDR3 is CASSWGNQETQYF. The CDR3 DNA reads TGTGCCAGCAGCTGGGGGAATCAAGAGACCCAGTACTTC.

The V gene is TRBV7-8, the J gene TRBJ2-2; 9 nucleotides agree with TRBD2. V lost 4 bases, J lost 6 bases, and 9 bases stayed unmatched. The CDR3 is 16 amino acids. Germline CDR1 SGHVS, CDR2 FQNEAQ. CDR3 sequence reads: CASSSLGAGGPGELFF. As DNA, the CDR3 is TGTGCCAGCAGCTCGCTCGGAGCGGGGGGACCCGGGGAGCTGTTTTTT.

The table lists this clonotype with a few counts. The J gene is TRBJ1-1, the V gene TRBV21-1; the D call TRBD1 from the table was never checked on the DNA. TRBV21-1 is flagged as a pseudogene. The CDR3 sequence is 15 residues long. The CDR3 DNA is TGTGCCAGCAGCAAAGCTGTCGAGGGACCCACTGAAGCTTTCTTT. Translated, it gives CASSKAVEGPTEAFF.

V gene TRBV25-1 combines with J gene TRBJ2-1; 8 nucleotides match TRBD2. The CDR3 covers 15 residues. V was clipped by 5 bases and J by 7 bases; unmatched bases: 10. The germline CDR1 and CDR2 sequences are MGHDK and SYGVNS. The CDR3 DNA sequence: TGTGCCAGCAGTACCGGGACTAGGGGTCGGAATGAGCAGTTCTTC. Translating it yields CASSTGTRGRNEQFF.

The chain combines TRBV20-1 with TRBJ2-6; D might be TRBD1 or TRBD2, each matching 5 bases. CDR3 size: 16 residues. The ends were cut back, 0 bases at V and 1 base at J, with 10 bases in the middle. Germline-derived CDR1 and CDR2 are DFQATT and SNEGSKA (reference sequence). CDR3 DNA: TGCAGTGCTAGAGAACGGGGCGAGTCTGGGGCCAACGTCCTGACTTTC. As protein: CSARERGESGANVLTF.

The rearrangement links TRBV9 to TRBJ2-2; no definite D call. The CDR3 loop spans 17 amino acids. Germline V CDR1 and CDR2: SGDLS, YYNGEE. V dropped 4 bases and J dropped 0 bases, with 16 bases sitting between them. The CDR3 nucleotides read TGTGCCAGCAGCCATCCCAAAACGTATCCGAACACCGGGGAGCTGTTTTTT. This encodes CASSHPKTYPNTGELFF.

This chain links TRBV7-9 with TRBJ2-1, with 7 bases that match TRBD2. The CDR3 contains 14 residues. Germline V gene sequence: CDR1 SEHNR, CDR2 FQNEAQ (reference sequence). J was trimmed by 7 bases and V by 5 bases; bases with no gene match: 8. CDR3 in amino acids: CASSTVIAGNEQFF. As DNA, the CDR3 is TGTGCCAGCAGCACCGTTATAGCGGGTAATGAGCAGTTCTTC.

The CDR3 DNA reads as TGTGCCAGCCTCCCCGCTAGGGGATACGAGCAGTACTTC. This codes for CASLPARGYEQYF. The chain is built from TRBV28 and TRBJ2-7; tentative D call: TRBD1 (5 bases). V dropped 8 bases and J dropped 4 bases, with 15 bases sitting between them. CDR3 length: 13 residues. Per the germline V gene, CDR1 is MDHEN and CDR2 is SYDVKM.

The chain combines TRBV5-1 with TRBJ1-5; D is undetermined. V lost 0 bases and J lost 2, with 9 bases in between. Germline loops: CDR1 SGHRS, CDR2 YFSETQ. The CDR3 is 15 residues long. CDR3 in amino acids: CASSLDGEGNQPQHF. The CDR3 DNA follows: TGCGCCAGCAGCTTGGACGGGGAGGGCAATCAGCCCCAGCATTTT.

In this sample, this clonotype turned up a few times. This chain links TRBV20-1 with TRBJ1-5, with D maybe TRBD1 (5 bases). This CDR3 is 16 amino acids long. Trimming shortened V by 5 bases and J by 0 bases, and 17 bases separated the two germline ends. The germline V gene encodes CDR1 DFQATT and CDR2 SNEGSKA (reference sequence). The CDR3 DNA reads as TGCAGTGCTGCCGGGGGACTAAATAATAGCAATCAGCCCCAGCATTTT. Its translation is CSAAGGLNNSNQPQHF.